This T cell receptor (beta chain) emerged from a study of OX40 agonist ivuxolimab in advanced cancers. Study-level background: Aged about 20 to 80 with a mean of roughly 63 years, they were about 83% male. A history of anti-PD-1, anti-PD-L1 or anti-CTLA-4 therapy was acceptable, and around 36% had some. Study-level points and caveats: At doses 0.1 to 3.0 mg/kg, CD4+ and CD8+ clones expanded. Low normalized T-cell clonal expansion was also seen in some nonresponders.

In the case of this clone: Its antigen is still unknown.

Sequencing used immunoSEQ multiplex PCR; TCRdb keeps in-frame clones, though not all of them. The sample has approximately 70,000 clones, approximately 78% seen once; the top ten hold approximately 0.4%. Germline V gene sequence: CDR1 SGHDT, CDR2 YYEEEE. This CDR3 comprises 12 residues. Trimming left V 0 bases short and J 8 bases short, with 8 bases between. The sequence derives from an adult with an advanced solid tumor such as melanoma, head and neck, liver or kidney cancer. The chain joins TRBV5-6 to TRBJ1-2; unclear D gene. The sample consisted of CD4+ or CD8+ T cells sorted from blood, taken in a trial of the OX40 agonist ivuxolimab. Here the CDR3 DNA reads TGTGCCAGCAGCTTGGTGACATCGGGCTACACCTTC. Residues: CASSLVTSGYTF.